The clone carrying this T cell receptor beta chain showed up just once. Its antigen is not known. TCRdb's copy holds only in-frame clones and misses some; the assay was immunoSEQ multiplex PCR. The data contain roughly 2.1 million clones, 90% to 95% of them singletons. These data originate in a study of shared clonotypes between healthy human individuals. Study-wide results and limits: The study sampled only blood, and tissue repertoires likely differ. In a few donors, around 5.5% of naive CD4 clonotypes appeared in common.

Positively selected for CCR7, the CD45RO-negative cells used as naive CD8 cells excluded terminally differentiated effector memory CD45RA+ cells. Donors, healthy HIV-negative adults, lacked recent acute infections or vaccinations. The sequence came from a man aged 18 to 30 in good health. Some clones in this sample may be carry-over from other donors' samples. Sequencing was carried out using naive CD8+ T cells from PBMCs.

CDR3 loop: CASSLAPAGNYGYTF. In DNA, the CDR3 is TGTGCCAGCAGCTTAGCGCCCGCGGGGAACTATGGCTACACCTTC. The genes are TRBV7-9 and TRBJ1-2; no clear D. CDR3 length: 15 residues. V lost 0 bases to trimming and J lost 2 bases, with 10 bases between them. CDR1 SEHNR and CDR2 FQNEAQ come from the germline V gene (reference sequence).